This T cell receptor (beta chain) was recorded in a study of CD8 T cells in ankylosing spondylitis. The authors made TCR beta libraries by quantitative 5'-RACE with molecular barcodes. Using its own MiXCR run on the 5' RACE reads, TCRdb lists one record per CDR3 protein. The sample lists roughly 140,000 distinct CDR3 sequences; under 45% were seen once. V gave up 5 bases and J gave up 13 bases; unmatched junction bases: 10. Germline-derived CDR1 and CDR2 are LNHNV and YYDKDF (reference sequence). This CDR3 is 14 amino acids long. The sequenced sample was synovial fluid, either unsorted or a sorted T cell fraction (not recorded which). The gene calls are TRBV15 and TRBJ1-6, with TRBD1 matching over 8 bases. The source of this sequence is a male donor with ankylosing spondylitis. In nucleotides, the CDR3 is TGTGCCACCAGCGCGGACAGGGTGGCGGTTCCCCTCCACTTT. Its translation: CATSADRVAVPLHF.